These 7 T cell receptor beta chains originate from one sample sequenced in a study of control samples from healthy donors and cancer patients. The data were produced by immunoSEQ multiplex PCR, yet TCRdb's version contains in-frame clones alone and is incomplete. Of tens of thousands of clones in the sample, around 80% are singletons; the top ten hold 20% to 25%. Input material: PBMCs. The source is a woman aged 60-70 years with lung cancer.

The rearrangement uses TRBV29-1 and TRBJ1-2; a possible D gene is TRBD1 (5 bases). The CDR3 sequence is 12 residues long. Germline CDR1 is SQVTM and CDR2 is ANQGSEA. V lost 7 bases and J 2 bases, leaving 11 bases between the germline ends. Written as DNA, the CDR3 is TGCAGCGCTCTCGACAGAAACTATGGCTACACCTTC. Translation: CSALDRNYGYTF.

The chain joins TRBV7-9 to TRBJ2-7; 7 nucleotides match TRBD1. The CDR3 is made up of 15 amino acids. Germline-derived CDR1 and CDR2 are SEHNR and FQNEAQ (reference sequence). V was clipped by 5 bases and J by 3 bases; unmatched bases: 10. The CDR3 DNA reads TGTGCCAGCAGCCCAAGGACAGGCCTTTACTACGAGCAGTACTTC. Amino acid sequence: CASSPRTGLYYEQYF. Full variable domain (rest looked up from reference TRBV7-9 and TRBJ2-7): DTGVSQNPRHKITKRGQNVTFRCDPISEHNRLYWYRQTLGQGPEFLTYFQNEAQLEKSRLLSDRFSAERPKGSFSTLEIQRTEQGDSAMYLCASSPRTGLYYEQYFGPGTRLTVT.

This sequence joins TRBV9 and TRBJ1-4; D remains ambiguous. V was trimmed by 3 bases and J by 0 bases, leaving 6 bases between them. The V gene's germline CDR1 is SGDLS and CDR2 YYNGEE. This CDR3 region has 14 residues. Written as DNA, the CDR3 is TGTGCCAGCAGCGGCACAGCAACTAATGAAAAACTGTTTTTT. Translated, it gives CASSGTATNEKLFF.

This clone was found once. The gene calls are TRBV5-1 and TRBJ2-1, with unresolved D. The CDR3 covers 14 residues. CDR1 is SGHRS and CDR2 is YFSETQ in the germline V gene. The ends were cut back, 1 base at V and 6 bases at J, with 11 bases in the middle. The CDR3 sequence: CASSLRWSRNEQFF. Here the CDR3 DNA reads TGCGCCAGCAGCTTGAGGTGGTCTCGCAATGAGCAGTTCTTC.

The chain is built from TRBV12-3 or TRBV12-4 and TRBJ1-1, with D hard to call. The CDR3 covers 13 residues. Trimming shortened V by 3 bases and J by 3 bases, and 8 bases separated the two germline ends. For the CDR3, the DNA is TGTGCCAGCAGTTTTACCTGGGACACTGAAGCTTTCTTT. This sequence encodes CASSFTWDTEAFF.

The J gene is TRBJ1-4, the V gene TRBV5-1; D remains unclear. Trimming left V 4 bases short and J 0 bases short, with 7 bases between. There are 14 residues in the CDR3. Per the germline V gene, CDR1 is SGHRS and CDR2 is YFSETQ. CDR3 DNA: TGCGCCAGCAGCATGTTACCAACTAATGAAAAACTGTTTTTT. It encodes CASSMLPTNEKLFF. The entire variable domain, with the rest obtained from reference TRBV5-1 and TRBJ1-4, is as follows: KAGVTQTPRYLIKTRGQQVTLSCSPISGHRSVSWYQQTPGQGLQFLFEYFSETQRNKGNFPGRFSGRQFSNSRSEMNVSTLELGDSALYLCASSMLPTNEKLFFGSGTQLSVL.

On this clone: Different DNA sequences within this sample yield the same CDR3. The chain carries TRBV11-3 and TRBJ2-3, with D possibly TRBD1 on 5 matching bases. Germline lookup yields CDR1 SGHNT and CDR2 YENEEA. V was trimmed by 1 base and J by 1 base, leaving 6 bases between them. The CDR3 covers 14 residues. For the CDR3, the DNA is TGTGCCAGCAGCTTAGGGGGCGGCACAGATACGCAGTATTTT. It translates to CASSLGGGTDTQYF.